These T cell receptor beta chains were read from a single sample in a study of T cells in Graves' hyperthyroidism and ophthalmopathy. TCRdb ran MiXCR on the multiplex PCR reads and lists one entry per CDR3 protein. Among over 350,000 distinct CDR3 sequences listed, under 15% were seen once. Sequences were obtained from blood. Receptors were obtained from a young man with Graves' ophthalmopathy. Each CDR3 is given with its conserved first and last residue. A D gene is named only where the DNA matches it firmly. Clone size is given for some rows only: seen once, a few or many times, or a class if the clone is expanded.

d_call	j_call	v_call	clone_size	cdr3_aa	cdr3_nt
TRBD2	TRBJ2-1	TRBV7-9	many	CASSPGTSGEYNEQFF	TGTGCCAGCAGCCCTGGGACTAGCGGTGAATACAATGAGCAGTTCTTC
.	TRBJ1-2	TRBV5-1	many	CASSLVDGTYDYTF	TGCGCCAGCAGCTTGGTTGACGGAACCTATGACTACACCTTC
.	TRBJ2-2	TRBV7-2	many	CASSFGWDAGELFF	TGTGCCAGCAGCTTTGGTTGGGACGCCGGGGAGCTGTTTTTT
.	TRBJ1-1	TRBV5-1	.	CASSLALGTGNTEAFF	TGCGCCAGCAGCTTGGCCTTAGGGACGGGGAACACTGAAGCTTTCTTT
TRBD1	TRBJ2-7	TRBV6-1	many	CASRSSGTGGGEQYF	TGTGCCAGCAGGTCCTCCGGGACAGGGGGCGGCGAGCAGTACTTC
TRBD1	TRBJ1-1	TRBV20-1	many	CSANDRGLQTFF	TGCAGTGCTAACGACAGGGGGCTCCAAACTTTCTTT
.	TRBJ2-3	TRBV13	many	CASSPRQISPDTQYF	TGTGCCAGCAGCCCTCGACAGATCTCCCCAGATACGCAGTATTTT
TRBD2	TRBJ2-1	TRBV9	.	CASSVVQRVPGLAGSGNEQFF	TGTGCCAGCAGCGTAGTACAAAGGGTACCGGGACTAGCGGGGAGTGGGAATGAGCAGTTCTTC
.	TRBJ2-7	TRBV6-6	many	CASSYSGGPVEQYF	TGTGCCAGCAGTTACTCCGGGGGGCCAGTCGAGCAGTACTTC
.	TRBJ2-1	TRBV19	many	CASSIVFRSDNPGNEQFF	TGTGCCAGTAGTATTGTTTTCAGGTCGGACAACCCAGGTAATGAGCAGTTCTTC
TRBD2	TRBJ2-4	TRBV20-1	.	CSARETSGGNLAKNIQYF	TGCAGTGCTAGAGAAACTAGCGGGGGGAATTTAGCCAAAAACATTCAGTACTTC
.	TRBJ1-2	TRBV3-1	many	CASSQGIQGRNYGYTF	TGTGCCAGCAGCCAAGGGATCCAGGGCCGTAACTATGGCTACACCTTC
.	TRBJ2-1	TRBV6-1	few	CASRGGASYNEQFF	TGTGCCAGCAGGGGGGGGGCGTCCTACAATGAGCAGTTCTTC
TRBD2	TRBJ2-7	TRBV12-3/TRBV12-4	.	CASSSGTSGSPYEQYF	TGTGCCAGCAGTTCCGGGACTAGCGGGAGTCCCTACGAGCAGTACTTC
.	TRBJ2-3	TRBV24-1	many	CATSYGGPDTQYF	TGTGCCACCAGTTACGGGGGGCCAGATACGCAGTATTTT
TRBD2	TRBJ2-7	TRBV20-1	many	CSATPGLAGAHEQYF	TGCAGTGCTACCCCAGGACTAGCGGGAGCCCACGAGCAGTACTTC
.	TRBJ2-7	TRBV15	few	CATSRGRGGYEQYF	TGTGCCACCAGCAGAGGTCGGGGAGGCTACGAGCAGTACTTC
TRBD2	TRBJ2-1	TRBV7-6	many	CASSLEGLAGGREQFF	TGTGCCAGCAGCTTAGAAGGGTTAGCGGGGGGGCGTGAGCAGTTCTTC
.	TRBJ1-6	TRBV7-9	few	CVVGDNSPLHF	TGTGTTGTGGGGGATAATTCACCCCTCCACTTT
TRBD2	TRBJ2-7	TRBV28	many	CASSSQAGDLYEQYF	TGTGCCAGCAGTTCCCAAGCGGGAGATCTATACGAGCAGTACTTC
TRBD2	TRBJ2-7	TRBV19	.	CASSISGTFSSYEQYF	TGTGCCAGTAGTATAAGCGGGACTTTCAGCTCCTACGAGCAGTACTTC
.	TRBJ2-3	TRBV29-1	.	CSVGSWGTSTDTQYF	TGCAGCGTTGGGTCCTGGGGCACAAGCACAGATACGCAGTATTTT